One and the same sample provided the 10 T cell receptor beta chains below, sequenced in a study of blood T cell repertoires in COVID-19 (TCRdb year 2020). The library came from the immunoSEQ multiplex PCR assay. TCRdb provides this immuneACCESS table in a form limited to in-frame rearrangements. Some clones are lacking; in checked studies, under half of them reflect an unresolved V gene, and why the rest are absent is not known. In all, the sample holds roughly 350,000 clones, and about 92% of those were seen once. The ten largest clones add up to approximately 17% of the sample. Sequenced material: PBMCs or T cells enriched from blood (not recorded which). These receptors were taken from a woman between 25 and 40 years old who had recovered from COVID-19.

The J gene is TRBJ1-2, the V gene TRBV28; TRBD1 might be the D (5 bases). CDR1 and CDR2 (germline): MDHEN, SYDVKM. V dropped 6 bases and J dropped 4 bases, with 9 bases sitting between them. The CDR3 has 12 residues. The CDR3 bases are TGTGCCAGCAGCTTAGACAGCTATGGCTACACCTTC. The encoded protein is CASSLDSYGYTF.

The chain employs TRBV7-3 and TRBJ2-1, with D perhaps TRBD2 (5 bases). Trimming removed 5 bases from V and 9 bases from J, with 14 bases in between. Germline CDR1 and CDR2: SGHTA and FQGTGA. The CDR3 is made up of 13 amino acids. The CDR3 DNA reads as TGTGCCAGCAGCCCACGACTATGGGTTGAGCAGTTCTTC. As protein: CASSPRLWVEQFF.

The chain carries TRBV9 and TRBJ2-1; D is possibly TRBD2 (5 bases). The CDR3 length is 13 residues. From germline, CDR1 is SGDLS and CDR2 YYNGEE. Trimming took 0 bases from V and 4 from J, leaving 5 bases between them. The CDR3 spells CASSVAGYNEQFF. The CDR3 nucleotides are TGTGCCAGCAGCGTAGCGGGATACAATGAGCAGTTCTTC. The variable domain in full, completed from reference TRBV9 and TRBJ2-1, reads DSGVTQTPKHLITATGQRVTLRCSPRSGDLSVYWYQQSLDQGLQFLIQYYNGEERAKGNILERFSAQQFPDLHSELNLSSLELGDSALYFCASSVAGYNEQFFGPGTRLTVL.

The chain combines TRBV10-3 with TRBJ2-7, with D maybe TRBD1 (6 bases). The CDR3 is made up of 18 amino acids. Germline V lookup: CDR1 ENHRY, CDR2 SYGVKD. V lost 5 bases to trimming and J lost 2 bases, with 25 bases between them. The CDR3 coding sequence is TGTGCCATCAGTAGAGGGGGTCGGGTCGGGGACGATGCCTACGAGCAGTACTTC. Amino acids: CAISRGGRVGDDAYEQYF.

The chain carries TRBV28 and TRBJ2-7; 9 bases agree with TRBD2. Germline lookup yields CDR1 MDHEN and CDR2 SYDVKM. The CDR3 is 17 amino acids. Trimming removed 3 bases from V and 3 bases from J; junction bases left unmatched: 12. CDR3 amino acids: CASSFTGTSLARYEQYF. The CDR3 region has the DNA TGTGCCAGCAGTTTTACGGGGACTAGCCTGGCCCGCTACGAGCAGTACTTC.

The V gene is TRBV12-3 or TRBV12-4, the J gene TRBJ1-1, with D perhaps matching TRBD1 (5 bases). V was clipped by 6 bases and J by 7 bases, with 12 bases between them. CDR3 size: 12 residues. The CDR3 sequence: CASSPTGVEAFF. The DNA for the CDR3 is TGTGCCAGCAGCCCTACAGGAGTTGAAGCTTTCTTT.

The chain employs TRBV7-3 and TRBJ2-3, with a possible D match to TRBD1 (6 bases). The CDR3 length is 15 residues. The V end lost 1 base, the J end lost 4 bases, and 12 bases lay between the germline ends. Germline CDR1 reads SGHTA; CDR2 reads FQGTGA. As DNA, the CDR3 is TGTGCCAGCAGCTTAAGGGGGCTACGGGCAGATACGCAGTATTTT. Residues: CASSLRGLRADTQYF.

This clone showed up just once. This rearrangement joins TRBV4-3 to TRBJ2-1; 10 bases agree with TRBD2. V lost 1 base, J lost 8 bases, and 5 bases stayed unmatched. CDR1 LGHNA and CDR2 YSLEER come from the germline V gene. The CDR3 runs 15 residues. The CDR3 region is CASSQGTSGADEQFF. The DNA of the CDR3 is TGCGCCAGCAGCCAAGGAACTAGCGGGGCCGATGAGCAGTTCTTC.

This chain uses TRBV19 with TRBJ1-5; the D gene is possibly TRBD1 (5 bases). The CDR3 consists of 17 residues. V was clipped by 3 bases and J by 1 base, with 16 bases between them. Germline assignment: CDR1 LNHDA and CDR2 SQIVND (reference sequence). The CDR3 DNA reads TGTGCCAGTAGTATTTTGGCAGGGATCCTAAGCAATCAGCCCCAGCATTTT. It is translated as CASSILAGILSNQPQHF.

V is TRBV4-2 and J is TRBJ2-7, with D perhaps matching TRBD1 (6 bases). The ends were cut back, 6 bases at V and 0 bases at J, with 12 bases in the middle. CDR3 length: 14 amino acids. The germline gives CDR1 LGHNA, CDR2 YNFKEQ. This chain's CDR3 is CASRTTGSSYEQYF. The CDR3, as DNA: TGTGCCAGCAGAACCACAGGGAGCTCCTACGAGCAGTACTTC.